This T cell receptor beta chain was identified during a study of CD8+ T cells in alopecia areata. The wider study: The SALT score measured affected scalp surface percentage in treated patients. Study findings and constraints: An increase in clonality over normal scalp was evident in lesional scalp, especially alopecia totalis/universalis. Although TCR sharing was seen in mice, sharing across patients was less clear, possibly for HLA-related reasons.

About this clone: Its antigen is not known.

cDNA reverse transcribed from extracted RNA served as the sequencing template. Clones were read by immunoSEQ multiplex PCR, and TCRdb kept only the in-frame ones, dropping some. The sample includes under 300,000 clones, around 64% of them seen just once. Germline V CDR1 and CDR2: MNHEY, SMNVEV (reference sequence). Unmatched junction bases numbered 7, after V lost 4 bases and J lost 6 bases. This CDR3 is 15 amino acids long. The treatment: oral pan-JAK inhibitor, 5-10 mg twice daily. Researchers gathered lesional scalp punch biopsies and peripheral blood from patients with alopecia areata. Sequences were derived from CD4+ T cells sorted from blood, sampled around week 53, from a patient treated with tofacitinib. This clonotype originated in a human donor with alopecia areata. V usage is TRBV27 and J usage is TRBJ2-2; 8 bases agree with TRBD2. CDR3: CASSSGLGFPGELFF. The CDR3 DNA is TGTGCCAGCAGTTCGGGACTAGGGTTTCCCGGGGAGCTGTTTTTT.